This is a list of T cell receptor beta chains from one sample in a study of OX40 agonist ivuxolimab in advanced cancers. Assay: immunoSEQ multiplex PCR; the TCRdb copy retains only in-frame clones and omits some. Here the sample spans tens of thousands of clones, approximately 80% being singletons. The sequenced sample was CD4+ or CD8+ T cells sorted from blood, obtained in a trial of the OX40 agonist ivuxolimab. Source of these receptors: an adult with an advanced solid tumor such as melanoma, head and neck, liver or kidney cancer. Each CDR3 is given without its conserved first and last residue. Only some rows state a clone size, as once, few, many or a class for expanded clones.

v_gene,j_gene,abundance,CDR3aa
TRBV6-5,TRBJ2-1,-,ASSKRASGLNEQF
TRBV6-6,TRBJ2-2,-,ASSYAAGADTGELF
TRBV6-1,TRBJ2-1,-,ASRTGTDSYNEQF
TRBV9,TRBJ1-1,once,ASSAGGPSRTEAF
TRBV7-2,TRBJ2-7,-,ASSLAHSQGYEQY
TRBV7-8,TRBJ2-5,-,ASSFRQGASQETQY
TRBV4-1,TRBJ2-7,once,ASSQVGDPYEQY
TRBV5-5,TRBJ2-5,-,ASSLEEGRLGETQY
TRBV5-1,TRBJ2-3,-,ASSLNTGSTDTQY
TRBV29-1,TRBJ2-7,once,SVDVGGGYEQY
TRBV7-3,TRBJ2-1,few,ASSLGQGGNNEQF
TRBV10-3,TRBJ1-4,few,AISESGTQVNEKLF
TRBV7-7,TRBJ2-6,few,ASSLEGASGANVLT
TRBV6-1,TRBJ1-1,few,ASMPPGHLNTEAF
TRBV6-1,TRBJ1-3,-,ASSSTGNTIY
TRBV7-6,TRBJ1-1,-,ASSPGTGWMNTEAF
TRBV6-1,TRBJ2-7,-,ASSVFEQGALP
TRBV7-3,TRBJ2-7,-,ASSRLAGPSYEQY
TRBV28,TRBJ2-2,-,ASRSPTGGKNTGELF
TRBV5-1,TRBJ2-3,-,ASSLLGDTQY
TRBV6-5,TRBJ1-3,-,ASTSSGNTIY
TRBV5-6,TRBJ2-4,-,ASSRWTSGGAQAKNIQY
TRBV7-6,TRBJ2-3,-,ASSRDMERTTDTQY
TRBV7-2,TRBJ2-7,-,ASSAAQGFEQY
TRBV14,TRBJ2-5,-,ASSQARIGTQY
TRBV7-9,TRBJ2-3,-,ASSKGLAGGKDTQY
TRBV4-1,TRBJ1-5,-,ASSQDLGQPQH